These 32 T cell receptor beta chains share one sample of origin, sequenced in a study of T cells after posttransplantation cyclophosphamide. Clones were sequenced by immunoSEQ multiplex PCR, and TCRdb holds only the in-frame ones, with some missing. Of about 36,000 clones detected, around 80% appear once; the ten largest clones hold around 8.1%. Cyclophosphamide on days +3 and +4 followed busulfan-fludarabine conditioning and a marrow graft. Sequenced material: CD4+ T cells sorted from blood, taken around 2,000 days after a stem cell transplant with posttransplant cyclophosphamide. The source of these receptors is a female patient aged 40 to 50 who received an allogeneic stem cell transplant from a related donor, was CMV-positive, and had no GVHD. Some of the T cells may derive from the graft donor.

This clone appeared once. The chain links TRBV5-1 to TRBJ1-2, with 9 bases identical to TRBD1. This CDR3 has 15 residues. J gave up 7 bases and V 1 base, and 8 bases lay outside the gene matches. In germline, CDR1 is SGHRS, CDR2 YFSETQ. The CDR3 region has the DNA TGCGCCAGCAGCTTGACAGGGGGCGGCATGGCTGGCTACACCTTC. Translation gives CASSLTGGGMAGYTF.

The V gene is TRBV7-2, the J gene TRBJ2-1; perhaps TRBD2 as D (6 bases). The CDR3 runs to 14 residues. Germline lookup yields CDR1 SGHTA and CDR2 FQGNSA. With 2 bases removed from V and 5 bases from J, the gap between germline ends came to 10 bases. The CDR3 loop is CASSLFGGNNEQFF. CDR3 DNA sequence: TGTGCCAGCAGCTTATTCGGGGGAAACAATGAGCAGTTCTTC. Looking up the rest from reference TRBV7-2 and TRBJ2-1 gives the full variable domain: GAGVSQSPSNKVTEKGKDVELRCDPISGHTALYWYRQSLGQGLEFLIYFQGNSAPDKSGLPSDRFSAERTGGSVSTLTIQRTQQEDSAVYLCASSLFGGNNEQFFGPGTRLTVL.

This clone appeared once. Here the CDR3 reads CASSLVEREDTQYF. For the CDR3, the DNA is TGTGCCAGCAGCTTAGTTGAGCGGGAAGATACGCAGTATTTT. The chain has TRBV7-6 and TRBJ2-3, with TRBD2 identical over 7 bases. The CDR3 is made up of 14 amino acids. V shed 1 base, J shed 5 bases, and the junction held 3 bases outside the gene matches. CDR1 and CDR2 (germline): SGHVS, FNYEAQ.

This sequence joins TRBV7-3 and TRBJ2-1; the match to TRBD2 covers 8 bases. V shed 5 bases, J shed 6 bases, and the junction held 9 bases outside the gene matches. CDR1 is SGHTA and CDR2 is FQGTGA in the germline V gene. The CDR3 consists of 15 residues. DNA of the CDR3: TGTGCCAGCAGCCCACGGACGGGGGGGATCAATGAGCAGTTCTTC. Translation: CASSPRTGGINEQFF.

The chain recombines TRBV9 with TRBJ2-5, with 8 bases fitting TRBD2. Per the germline V gene, CDR1 is SGDLS and CDR2 is YYNGEE. V lost 4 bases to trimming and J lost 2 bases; unmatched junction nucleotides: 10. This CDR3 spans 16 amino acids. The CDR3 protein is CASSLQSGGPQETQYF. The CDR3 DNA reads as TGTGCCAGCAGCCTCCAAAGCGGGGGACCGCAAGAGACCCAGTACTTC.

The table lists this clone with a few counts. The chain combines TRBV5-4 with TRBJ1-2; TRBD1 aligns across 10 bases. Per the germline V gene, CDR1 is SGHNT and CDR2 is YYREEE (reference sequence). CDR3 length: 14 residues. V was pared by 3 bases and J by 6 bases, with 5 bases of the junction left unmatched. CDR3 region: CASSSGTGVNGYTF. DNA for the CDR3: TGTGCCAGCAGCTCCGGGACAGGGGTCAATGGCTACACCTTC.

The rearrangement uses TRBV5-1 and TRBJ2-7, with D possibly being TRBD1 (5 bases). V was shortened by 7 bases and J by 0 bases, with 17 bases between the two germline ends. The CDR3 has 15 amino acids. Germline CDR1 reads SGHRS; CDR2 reads YFSETQ. The CDR3 loop reads CASGTRTRSSYEQYF. The CDR3, as DNA: TGCGCCAGCGGAACCCGGACAAGGAGCTCCTACGAGCAGTACTTC.

This clone appeared a few times. The rearrangement joins TRBV28 to TRBJ1-6, with D possibly matching TRBD1 (5 bases). Germline CDR1 and CDR2: MDHEN and SYDVKM. Trimming took 2 bases from V and 13 from J, leaving 18 bases between them. This CDR3 is built from 15 residues. CDR3: CASSLGGNRHAPLHF. The CDR3 DNA reads TGTGCCAGCAGTTTAGGGGGGAACCGCCACGCGCCCCTCCACTTT. Variable domain in full (rest from reference TRBV28 and TRBJ1-6): DVKVTQSSRYLVKRTGEKVFLECVQDMDHENMFWYRQDPGLGLRLIYFSYDVKMKEKGDIPEGYSVSREKKERFSLILESASTNQTSMYLCASSLGGNRHAPLHFGNGTRLTVT.

This clone was detected only once. The chain uses TRBV19 and TRBJ1-2; D possibly corresponds to TRBD1 (5 bases). The length of the CDR3 is 14 residues. Germline assignment: CDR1 LNHDA and CDR2 SQIVND (reference sequence). V was cut by 3 bases and J by 0 bases, with 8 bases left in between. CDR3 sequence: CASSMDISNYGYTF. The CDR3 DNA reads as TGTGCCAGTAGTATGGACATCTCTAACTATGGCTACACCTTC.

The chain has TRBV2 and TRBJ2-3; TRBD1 is a possible D gene (6 bases). The CDR3 spans 12 residues. The germline CDR1 and CDR2 sequences are SNHLY and FYNNEI. With 11 bases removed from V and 2 bases from J, the gap between germline ends came to 11 bases. The CDR3 DNA sequence: TGTGCCCGTCGGGACAACACAGATACGCAGTATTTT. Its translation: CARRDNTDTQYF.

The chain carries TRBV5-4 and TRBJ1-6; a weak D match, TRBD1 (6 bases). V lost 3 bases and J lost 6, with 13 bases in between. The CDR3 sequence is 15 residues long. The germline CDR1 and CDR2 sequences are SGHNT and YYREEE (reference sequence). The CDR3 bases are TGTGCCAGCAGCTCCCAACAGGGTTCTAATTCACCCCTCCACTTT. It is translated as CASSSQQGSNSPLHF.

This clone was counted once. The chain employs TRBV5-1 and TRBJ2-3; D is undetermined. The CDR3 is 12 residues long. The germline CDR1 and CDR2 sequences are SGHRS and YFSETQ. Trimming removed 7 bases at V and 0 bases at J, with 6 bases between. CDR3 sequence reads: CASLSSTDTQYF. The CDR3 DNA follows: TGCGCCAGCCTCTCGAGCACAGATACGCAGTATTTT.

V is TRBV16 and J is TRBJ2-1, with TRBD1 as a possible D gene (5 bases). Germline V CDR1 and CDR2: KGHSY, FQNENV. The CDR3 extends over 14 amino acids. V was clipped by 3 bases and J by 8 bases, with 14 bases between them. The DNA for the CDR3 is TGTGCCAGCAGCCATGGGGCTAGGGGCGATGAGCAGTTCTTC. Its translation is CASSHGARGDEQFF.

V is TRBV28 and J is TRBJ1-4; TRBD1 is a possible D gene (5 bases). The V end lost 6 bases, the J end lost 4 bases, and 12 bases lay between the germline ends. The germline V gene encodes CDR1 MDHEN and CDR2 SYDVKM. There are 14 residues in the CDR3. CDR3 sequence (DNA): TGTGCCAGCAGCACTCCTGACAGTAATGAAAAACTGTTTTTT. As protein: CASSTPDSNEKLFF.

This clone was counted a few times. The rearrangement links TRBV5-1 to TRBJ2-5, with 12 bases identical to TRBD2. CDR1 and CDR2 from the germline V gene are SGHRS and YFSETQ. The CDR3 runs 17 residues. The V segment lost 0 bases and the J segment 4 bases; nucleotides outside the gene matches: 7. Written as DNA, the CDR3 is TGCGCCAGCAGCTTGGAGCTAGCGGGGGGGCAGATAGAGACCCAGTACTTC. It codes for CASSLELAGGQIETQYF. The whole variable domain, filled in from reference TRBV5-1 and TRBJ2-5, reads KAGVTQTPRYLIKTRGQQVTLSCSPISGHRSVSWYQQTPGQGLQFLFEYFSETQRNKGNFPGRFSGRQFSNSRSEMNVSTLELGDSALYLCASSLELAGGQIETQYFGPGTRLLVL.

This clone has a handful of counts. This sequence joins TRBV5-1 and TRBJ1-6; D perhaps matches TRBD1 (6 bases). Germline assignment: CDR1 SGHRS and CDR2 YFSETQ. The ends were cut back, 0 bases at V and 7 bases at J, with 8 bases in the middle. This CDR3 is built from 14 residues. The DNA for the CDR3 is TGCGCCAGCAGCTTGGTTGGACAGAATTCACCCCTCCACTTT. This encodes CASSLVGQNSPLHF.

This clone was found a few times. The gene calls are TRBV9 and TRBJ2-1; 7 bases are a match to TRBD2. This CDR3 is 15 amino acids long. V lost 2 bases and J lost 2; bases outside the gene matches: 4. The germline V gene has CDR1 SGDLS and CDR2 YYNGEE. CDR3 protein: CASSVSGDAYNEQFF. The CDR3 DNA follows: TGTGCCAGCAGCGTGAGCGGGGACGCCTACAATGAGCAGTTCTTC.

The gene calls are TRBV25-1 and TRBJ2-1, with 13 bases lining up with TRBD2. CDR1 and CDR2 (germline): MGHDK, SYGVNS. The CDR3 consists of 15 residues. The J segment lost 7 bases and the V segment lost 3 bases, leaving 3 bases of the junction unmatched. CDR3 loop: CASSETSGGWNEQFF. The CDR3 DNA is TGTGCCAGCAGTGAGACTAGCGGGGGGTGGAATGAGCAGTTCTTC. Full variable domain (remainder filled in from reference TRBV25-1 and TRBJ2-1): EADIYQTPRYLVIGTGKKITLECSQTMGHDKMYWYQQDPGMELHLIHYSYGVNSTEKGDLSSESTVSRIRTEHFPLTLESARPSHTSQYLCASSETSGGWNEQFFGPGTRLTVL.

This chain joins TRBV15 and TRBJ2-7, with TRBD2 matching 7 bases. CDR1 and CDR2 (germline): LNHNV, YYDKDF (reference sequence). V was pared by 5 bases and J by 4 bases, with 11 bases of the junction left unmatched. The CDR3 runs 15 residues. CDR3 protein: CATSPLGDYGYEQYF. The DNA for the CDR3 is TGTGCCACCAGCCCCCTGGGGGACTACGGGTACGAGCAGTACTTC.

The V and J genes are TRBV29-1 and TRBJ1-1; 7 nucleotides agree with TRBD1. CDR1 is SQVTM and CDR2 is ANQGSEA in the germline V gene. V dropped 6 bases and J dropped 1; count of bases not matched to a gene: 11. The CDR3 is 15 residues long. CDR3: CSVVPGGSKNTEAFF. CDR3 coding DNA: TGCAGCGTCGTCCCAGGGGGGTCCAAGAACACTGAAGCTTTCTTT.

The table lists this clone with a few counts. The chain couples TRBV5-1 to TRBJ1-4; D may be TRBD1 (5 bases). This CDR3 is 15 amino acids long. CDR1 is SGHRS, CDR2 YFSETQ, per germline. Trimming left V 0 bases short and J 1 base short, with 7 bases between. CDR3 in amino acids: CASSLGQLTNEKLFF. The CDR3 region has the DNA TGCGCCAGCAGCTTGGGACAGCTAACTAATGAAAAACTGTTTTTT.

The chain carries TRBV5-4 and TRBJ2-7; 8 bases fit TRBD1. The ends lost 4 bases at V and 5 bases at J; junction bases unmatched: 5. In germline, CDR1 is SGHNT, CDR2 YYREEE (reference sequence). This CDR3 region has 13 residues. This CDR3 reads CASSPGQGHEQYF. As DNA, the CDR3 is TGTGCCAGCAGCCCTGGACAGGGCCACGAGCAGTACTTC.

In this sample, this clone turned up once. Here the CDR3 reads CASSIDSGGVIGSRGELFF. CDR3 nucleotide sequence: TGTGCCAGTAGTATAGACAGCGGGGGGGTCATTGGTTCACGCGGGGAGCTGTTTTTT. The gene calls are TRBV19 and TRBJ2-2; 10 bases match TRBD2. This CDR3 has 19 residues. The germline V gene encodes CDR1 LNHDA and CDR2 SQIVND (reference sequence). Germline trimming cut 0 bases from V and 7 bases from J; bases unmatched to any gene: 14.

The J gene is TRBJ2-5, the V gene TRBV6-1; maybe TRBD2 (7 bases). V was shortened by 8 bases and J by 4 bases, with 11 bases between the two germline ends. In germline, CDR1 is MNHNS, CDR2 SASEGT. The CDR3 extends over 12 amino acids. The CDR3 is CASRGAGETQYF. The CDR3 DNA sequence: TGTGCCAGCCGGGGGGCCGGAGAGACCCAGTACTTC.

This clone was recorded a few times. The chain combines TRBV9 with TRBJ1-2; D unclear. The ends were cut back, 7 bases at V and 8 bases at J, with 12 bases in the middle. The CDR3 contains 11 residues. The germline gives CDR1 SGDLS, CDR2 YYNGEE. CDR3 sequence reads: CASENWRGYTF. CDR3 sequence (DNA): TGTGCCAGCGAGAATTGGAGGGGCTACACCTTC.

The gene calls are TRBV7-9 and TRBJ2-7; perhaps TRBD1 as D (6 bases). Looked up from germline, CDR1 is SEHNR and CDR2 is FQNEAQ (reference sequence). V lost 5 bases and J 4 bases, leaving 18 bases between the germline ends. The CDR3 loop spans 15 amino acids. The CDR3 DNA reads as TGTGCCAGCAGCGCGACCCGGGACAAGATTTACGAGCAGTACTTC. Its translation is CASSATRDKIYEQYF.

The V and J genes are TRBV18 and TRBJ2-1; 12 bases are a match to TRBD2. This CDR3 has 20 amino acids. Germline V CDR1 and CDR2: KGHSH, LQKENI. V trimming: 1 base; J trimming: 0 bases; junction bases outside the gene matches: 10. CDR3 sequence reads: CASSPRASGGAPSSYNEQFF. The DNA of the CDR3 is TGTGCCAGCTCACCACGGGCTAGCGGGGGGGCCCCGAGCTCCTACAATGAGCAGTTCTTC.

The chain joins TRBV15 to TRBJ2-3; 7 nucleotides align to TRBD2. With 1 base clipped from V and 1 base from J, the junction kept 5 bases outside the gene matches. Germline CDR1 LNHNV, CDR2 YYDKDF (reference sequence). The CDR3 is made up of 16 amino acids. The CDR3, as DNA: TGTGCCACCAGCAGAGGGGCGAGCGGGGGCACAGATACGCAGTATTTT. It is translated as CATSRGASGGTDTQYF.

This chain joins TRBV6-1 and TRBJ1-3; possible D gene TRBD1, 5 bases. Germline CDR1 reads MNHNS; CDR2 reads SASEGT. Trimming stripped 0 bases from V and 0 bases from J, with 12 bases between. This CDR3 contains 17 residues. The CDR3, as DNA: TGTGCCAGCAGTGAAGCTTTGGGGGGTTTCTCTGGAAACACCATATATTTT. It codes for CASSEALGGFSGNTIYF.

This chain links TRBV28 with TRBJ1-5; 8 bases match TRBD1. Germline V gene sequence: CDR1 MDHEN, CDR2 SYDVKM. V lost 3 bases, J lost 1 base, and 11 bases stayed unmatched. The CDR3 extends over 18 amino acids. CDR3 protein: CASSFPADRGISNQPQHF. The CDR3 DNA is TGTGCCAGCAGTTTCCCGGCCGACAGGGGAATCAGCAATCAGCCCCAGCATTTT.

The chain is built from TRBV21-1 and TRBJ2-2; TRBD2 is taken as the D call from the table, unchecked against the DNA. TRBV21-1 is tagged as a pseudogene. The CDR3 is 16 amino acids. CDR3 loop: CASSKAERGTTGELFF. Written as DNA, the CDR3 is TGTGCCAGCAGCAAAGCGGAGCGGGGCACCACCGGGGAGCTGTTTTTT.

The chain has TRBV28 and TRBJ2-2; 8 bases map to TRBD1. V shed 8 bases and J 2 bases; nucleotides not matched to a gene: 7. This CDR3 comprises 15 residues. In germline, CDR1 is MDHEN, CDR2 SYDVKM. CDR3 sequence (DNA): TGTGCCAGCGGGGAGACAGGGGTTAACACCGGGGAGCTGTTTTTT. It specifies CASGETGVNTGELFF. The full variable domain, in which reference TRBV28 and TRBJ2-2 provide the parts outside the CDR3, is DVKVTQSSRYLVKRTGEKVFLECVQDMDHENMFWYRQDPGLGLRLIYFSYDVKMKEKGDIPEGYSVSREKKERFSLILESASTNQTSMYLCASGETGVNTGELFFGEGSRLTVL.